What follows is one T cell receptor beta chain and its context. Its cognate antigen is unknown. Only in-frame clones appear in the TCRdb table, and some are missing; sequencing was by immunoSEQ multiplex PCR. The table records about 2.3 million clones, 85% to 95% of them present only once. The investigators split CD4+ cells into a CD45RA+ naive subset and a CD45RA-negative memory subset. The data derive from a study of shared clonotypes between healthy human individuals. Overall study context: Every donor yielded three CD4 naive, three CD4 memory, two CD8 naive and one CD8 memory plate.

Overall study results and limits: Some naive CD4 clonotypes, 4% to 6%, turned up in common across a few donors. Generation probabilities were higher for clonotypes shared across all four sorted-subset donors than for unshared ones.

Germline V gene lookup returns CDR1 MDHEN and CDR2 SYDVKM. Trimming took off 8 bases at V and 5 bases at J, with 21 bases between the two ends. This CDR3 region has 15 residues. The specimen sequenced was naive CD4+ T cells from PBMCs. Noted subset: CD45RA+ positively selected. This receptor was taken from a young man in good health. Some clones in this sample may be carry-over from other donors' samples. This chain connects TRBV28 to TRBJ1-1, with D maybe TRBD1 (6 bases). DNA for the CDR3: TGTGCCAGCGTCCGGGACACGAAAAAGTTTACTGAAGCTTTCTTT. Residues: CASVRDTKKFTEAFF.